This T cell receptor beta chain comes out of a study of response to subunit inactivated influenza vaccine. TCRdb re-analysed the RT-PCR reads in MiXCR, keeping a single row per CDR3 protein. This table holds about 540,000 distinct CDR3 sequences, approximately 20% found once. Notes on this clonotype: Antigen: not known.

Study-wide points: New T cells are recruited in small numbers by each seasonal influenza vaccination, according to the authors' suggestion.

Trimming removed 1 base at V and 3 bases at J, with 4 bases between. The germline CDR1 and CDR2 sequences are SGHKS and YYEKEE (reference sequence). This CDR3 has 12 residues. This sample also belongs to another study, concerning T cells expressing NK-cell markers. From that paper: In generating TCR beta cDNA, 5'RACE template switching with UMIs was used. Of eight sequenced donors, seven were HCMV-seropositive and one HCMV-seronegative.

The TCR originated in a man in his forties or fifties who received an inactivated influenza vaccine. The sample in question was CD4+ T cells sorted from PBMCs, obtained 11 to 12 days after vaccination. The chain joins TRBV5-5 to TRBJ2-5; D uncertain. The CDR3 region has the DNA TGTGCCAGCAGCTTGTACGAAGAGACCCAGTACTTC. Its translation: CASSLYEETQYF.